These 6 T cell receptor beta chains came from one sample sequenced in a study of PD-1 blockade in classical Hodgkin lymphoma. TCRdb keeps only in-frame clones here, not all; method: immunoSEQ multiplex PCR. This table holds nearly 7,000 clones, 60% found once. The time point here: cycle 4 day 1 (C4D1), after less than 7 weeks of nivolumab. Every patient had relapsed following autologous stem cell transplantation, and cohorts differed in brentuximab vedotin exposure. PBMCs, once thawed, yielded CD8+ T cells isolated by magnetic negative selection. The source material was CD8+ T cells from blood, sampled before the fourth cycle of nivolumab. The receptors were gathered from a human donor with classical Hodgkin lymphoma.

The chain joins TRBV4-2 to TRBJ2-7, with D tentatively TRBD2 (5 bases). Germline V gives CDR1 LGHNA, CDR2 YNFKEQ. Trimming cost V 5 bases and J 6 bases, with 20 bases left between them. The CDR3 runs 15 residues. CDR3 sequence (DNA): TGTGCCAGCAGCTTAATGTGGGAGCATAGCCTCGAGCAGTACTTC. Amino acid sequence: CASSLMWEHSLEQYF.

The V and J genes are TRBV6-5 and TRBJ2-7; D remains ambiguous. V lost 5 bases to trimming and J lost 1 base, with 6 bases between them. Looked up from germline, CDR1 is MNHEY and CDR2 is SVGAGI. CDR3 length equals 12 residues. DNA of the CDR3: TGTGCCAGCAGTCCCACTTCCTACGAGCAGTACTTC. Translated: CASSPTSYEQYF.

The genes are TRBV28 and TRBJ1-4; D is undetermined. In germline, CDR1 is MDHEN, CDR2 SYDVKM. The CDR3 runs to 12 residues. V was trimmed by 3 bases and J by 7 bases, leaving 6 bases between them. The DNA for the CDR3 is TGTGCCAGCAGTTTTCAGAGTGAAAAACTGTTTTTT. This sequence encodes CASSFQSEKLFF.

The chain joins TRBV4-1 to TRBJ2-7, with TRBD1 matching 8 bases. The length of the CDR3 is 18 residues. Germline CDR1 reads MGHRA; CDR2 reads YSYEKL. The ends lost 0 bases at V and 2 bases at J; junction bases unmatched: 12. Here the CDR3 reads CASSQEGTGGWPTYEQYF. In DNA, the CDR3 is TGCGCCAGCAGCCAAGAAGGTACAGGGGGGTGGCCAACCTACGAGCAGTACTTC.

This chain connects TRBV7-8 to TRBJ2-2; 7 bases are a match to TRBD2. The CDR3 loop spans 15 amino acids. V shed 3 bases and J 5 bases; nucleotides not matched to a gene: 6. Germline loops: CDR1 SGHVS, CDR2 FQNEAQ. CDR3 in amino acids: CASSFIREGTGELFF. The CDR3 DNA sequence: TGTGCCAGCAGCTTTATCAGGGAGGGGACCGGGGAGCTGTTTTTT.

This clone was picked up one time. The rearrangement joins TRBV11-1 to TRBJ1-2, with D unresolved. The CDR3 runs 12 residues. Germline CDR1 reads SGHAT; CDR2 reads FQDESV (reference sequence). The V gene lost 1 base and the J gene lost 3 bases, with 3 bases spanning the gap. The CDR3 DNA follows: TGTGCCAGCAGCTTAGATCACTATGGCTACACCTTC. As protein: CASSLDHYGYTF.